The sequence of this TCR beta chain was determined in a study of PD-1 blockade in classical Hodgkin lymphoma. Relapse after autologous stem cell transplantation occurred in every patient, and brentuximab vedotin exposure varied. Whole-study findings and limits: Diversity similar to that of newly diagnosed patients was seen at baseline in complete responders.

The protocol was immunoSEQ multiplex PCR, while the TCRdb copy is restricted to in-frame clones and leaves out a portion. The data hold about 84,000 clones, with around 90% observed a single time. This clone was recorded once. Its antigen is unknown. This sequence originates from a human donor with classical Hodgkin lymphoma. The input for sequencing was peripheral blood mononuclear cells (PBMCs), taken at baseline.

Written as DNA, the CDR3 is TGTGCCAGCAGCTTAGATGGCCTCTCGGGCCACGAGCAGTACTTC. This codes for CASSLDGLSGHEQYF. V usage is TRBV11-3 and J usage is TRBJ2-7; D ambiguous. V lost 0 bases, J lost 5 bases, and 14 bases lay in between. The CDR3 consists of 15 residues. Germline CDR1 reads SGHNT; CDR2 reads YENEEA.